These 13 T cell receptor beta chains were sequenced from one sample in a study of brain metastases from non-small cell lung cancer. Profiling relied on immunoSEQ multiplex PCR, and the TCRdb table lists in-frame clones only, not all of them. In the table there are a few thousand clones, 70% to 90% of which are singletons. Sequences were obtained from primary lung tumor tissue. These receptors came from a donor older than 35 with non-small cell lung cancer.

The chain links TRBV29-1 to TRBJ1-6; D is unresolved. Per germline, CDR1 SQVTM and CDR2 ANQGSEA. V lost 4 bases and J lost 5, with 9 bases in between. This CDR3 comprises 13 residues. The CDR3 DNA is TGCAGCGTTGCTTGGGGAGATAATTCACCCCTCCACTTT. Protein product: CSVAWGDNSPLHF.

This chain uses TRBV29-1 with TRBJ1-2, with D maybe TRBD1 (5 bases). Germline CDR1 is SQVTM and CDR2 is ANQGSEA. The CDR3 totals 11 residues. With 4 bases removed from V and 6 bases from J, the gap between germline ends came to 9 bases. CDR3 DNA sequence: TGCAGCGTTGGGGGACGGAATGGCTACACCTTC. It encodes CSVGGRNGYTF.

The chain employs TRBV5-4 and TRBJ2-7, with 7 bases fitting TRBD2. This CDR3 is built from 15 residues. Germline V gene lookup returns CDR1 SGHNT and CDR2 YYREEE (reference sequence). V shed 6 bases and J 3 bases; nucleotides not matched to a gene: 12. This chain's CDR3 is CASTVGRGAGYEQYF. The CDR3 DNA reads TGTGCCAGCACCGTGGGGAGGGGCGCGGGCTACGAGCAGTACTTC.

The chain recombines TRBV9 with TRBJ1-6, with D possibly being TRBD1 (5 bases). The CDR3 length is 15 residues. CDR1 and CDR2 from the germline V gene are SGDLS and YYNGEE. Trimming removed 0 bases at V and 1 base at J, with 5 bases between. This chain's CDR3 is CASSVEGSYNSPLHF. The CDR3 nucleotides are TGTGCCAGCAGCGTAGAGGGGTCCTATAATTCACCCCTCCACTTT.

The V gene is TRBV10-2, the J gene TRBJ2-7; D not certain. Germline CDR1 and CDR2: WSHSY and SAAADI. The CDR3 loop spans 14 amino acids. Trimming stripped 3 bases from V and 2 bases from J, with 11 bases between. CDR3 DNA sequence: TGCGCCAGCAGTGAACAAGGTCTTCCCTACGAGCAGTACTTC. It is translated as CASSEQGLPYEQYF.

The chain employs TRBV9 and TRBJ2-1; a weak D match, TRBD2 (5 bases). CDR1 and CDR2 from the germline V gene are SGDLS and YYNGEE. The CDR3 loop spans 15 amino acids. Trimming removed 0 bases at V and 2 bases at J, with 9 bases between. The CDR3 DNA sequence: TGTGCCAGCAGCGTAGGTAGCGTCGCCTACAATGAGCAGTTCTTC. Residues: CASSVGSVAYNEQFF.

This chain's CDR3 is CASSPGLAGGRYF. As DNA, the CDR3 is TGTGCCAGCAGCCCGGGACTAGCGGGAGGGCGGTACTTC. V is TRBV28 and J is TRBJ2-7, with TRBD2 matching over 16 bases. CDR3 length: 13 residues. CDR1 is MDHEN, CDR2 SYDVKM, per germline. J was trimmed by 12 bases and V by 6 bases; bases with no gene match: 5.

The rearrangement links TRBV10-3 to TRBJ1-2; TRBD1 aligns across 7 bases. CDR1 and CDR2 (germline): ENHRY, SYGVKD. Trimming at V came to 6 bases and at J to 1 base, leaving 2 bases not matched to a gene. The CDR3 runs to 13 residues. CDR3 loop: CAISQGVNYGYTF. The DNA for the CDR3 is TGTGCCATCAGCCAGGGGGTTAACTATGGCTACACCTTC.

To note about this clone: The sample carries other DNA sequences with the same CDR3. The gene calls are TRBV7-9 and TRBJ2-5; D unresolved. The V end lost 5 bases, the J end lost 2 bases, and 15 bases lay between the germline ends. Germline V gene data show CDR1 as SEHNR and CDR2 as FQNEAQ (reference sequence). The CDR3 spans 15 residues. The CDR3 loop reads CASSDDLVPQETQYF. CDR3 DNA: TGTGCCAGCAGCGATGACCTGGTGCCGCAAGAGACCCAGTACTTC.

V gene TRBV6-6 combines with J gene TRBJ2-7; D possibly matches TRBD1 or TRBD2 (5 bases each). The CDR3 covers 14 residues. V was trimmed by 7 bases and J by 4 bases, leaving 17 bases between them. Germline CDR1 is MNHNY and CDR2 is SVGAGI (reference sequence). CDR3 nucleotide sequence: TGTGCCAGCACGATGGGGGAACCTTTGTACGAGCAGTACTTC. Translation: CASTMGEPLYEQYF.

In its sample, this clone was seen once. The chain has TRBV19 and TRBJ2-1; a weak D match, TRBD1 (6 bases). Looked up from germline, CDR1 is LNHDA and CDR2 is SQIVND (reference sequence). Trimming stripped 3 bases from V and 4 bases from J, with 10 bases between. The CDR3 covers 14 residues. Written as DNA, the CDR3 is TGTGCCAGTAGTATGGGGCAGGGGTACAATGAGCAGTTCTTC. Translation: CASSMGQGYNEQFF.

J is TRBJ1-1 and V is TRBV3-1 (or the pseudogene TRBV3-2), with D uncertain. The CDR3 contains 13 residues. Germline CDR1 and CDR2: LGHDT and YNNKEL (reference sequence). V was trimmed by 4 bases and J by 0 bases, leaving 6 bases between them. DNA for the CDR3: TGTGCCAGCAGCCTCGGAATGAACACTGAAGCTTTCTTT. Residues: CASSLGMNTEAFF.

J is TRBJ2-1 and V is TRBV4-1; 7 bases map to TRBD1. Germline trimming cut 1 base from V and 13 bases from J; bases unmatched to any gene: 7. The V gene's germline CDR1 is MGHRA and CDR2 YSYEKL. CDR3 size: 13 residues. The CDR3 nucleotides are TGCGCCAGCAGCCAAGCTTGGGACAGCAGACAGTTCTTC. It translates to CASSQAWDSRQFF.